This TCR beta chain originates from a study of blood T cell repertoires in COVID-19. Produced via immunoSEQ multiplex PCR; TCRdb's table is partial and in-frame only. The table lists under 110,000 clones, approximately 84% of them singletons. Material: peripheral blood. The receptor was derived from a woman between 55 and 75 years old with acute or convalescent COVID-19.

CDR3: CASSLGNSGGEQFF. CDR3 coding DNA: TGTGCCAGCAGCCTAGGGAACTCGGGTGGTGAGCAGTTCTTC. The genes are TRBV7-2 and TRBJ2-1; D gene unclear. V was cut by 5 bases and J by 9 bases, with 17 bases left in between. Germline V gives CDR1 SGHTA, CDR2 FQGNSA. This CDR3 has 14 amino acids. The full variable domain, in which reference TRBV7-2 and TRBJ2-1 provide the parts outside the CDR3, is GAGVSQSPSNKVTEKGKDVELRCDPISGHTALYWYRQSLGQGLEFLIYFQGNSAPDKSGLPSDRFSAERTGGSVSTLTIQRTQQEDSAVYLCASSLGNSGGEQFFGPGTRLTVL.